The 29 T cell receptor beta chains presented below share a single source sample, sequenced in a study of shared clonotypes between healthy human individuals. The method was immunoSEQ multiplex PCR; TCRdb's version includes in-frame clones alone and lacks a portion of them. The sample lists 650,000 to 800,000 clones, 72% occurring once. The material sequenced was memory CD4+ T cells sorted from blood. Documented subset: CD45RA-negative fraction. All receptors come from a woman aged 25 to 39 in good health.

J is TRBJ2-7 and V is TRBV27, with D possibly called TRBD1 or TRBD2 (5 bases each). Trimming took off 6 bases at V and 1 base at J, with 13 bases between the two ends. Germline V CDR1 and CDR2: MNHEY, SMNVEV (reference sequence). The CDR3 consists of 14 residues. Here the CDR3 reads CASRDSGGSYEQYF. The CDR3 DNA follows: TGTGCCAGCAGAGACAGCGGCGGGTCCTACGAGCAGTACTTC.

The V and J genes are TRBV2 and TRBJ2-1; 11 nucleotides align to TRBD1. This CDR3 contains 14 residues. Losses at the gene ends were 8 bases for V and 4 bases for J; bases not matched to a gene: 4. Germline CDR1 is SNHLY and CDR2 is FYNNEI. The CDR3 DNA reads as TGTGCCAGCGGCCGGGACAGGGGGTACAATGAGCAGTTCTTC. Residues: CASGRDRGYNEQFF.

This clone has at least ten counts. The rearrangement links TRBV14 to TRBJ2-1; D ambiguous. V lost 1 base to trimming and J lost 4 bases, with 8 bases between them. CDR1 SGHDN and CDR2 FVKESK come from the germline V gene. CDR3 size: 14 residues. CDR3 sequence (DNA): TGTGCCAGCAGCCAAGCTAACCTTTACAATGAGCAGTTCTTC. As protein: CASSQANLYNEQFF.

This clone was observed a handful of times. CDR3 nucleotide sequence: TGTGCCACCAGCAGTCAGAACAGACTAGCGGGATACTACGAGCAGTACTTC. Amino acid sequence: CATSSQNRLAGYYEQYF. This chain uses TRBV15 with TRBJ2-7, with 11 bases aligning to TRBD2. The trim removed 3 bases at V and 3 bases at J, leaving 10 bases unmatched. The length of the CDR3 is 17 residues. Germline CDR1 reads LNHNV; CDR2 reads YYDKDF (reference sequence).

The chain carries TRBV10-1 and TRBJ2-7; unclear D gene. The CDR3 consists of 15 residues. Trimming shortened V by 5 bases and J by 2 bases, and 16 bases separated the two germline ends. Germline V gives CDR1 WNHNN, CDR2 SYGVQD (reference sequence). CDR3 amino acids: CASSPSDLPPYEQYF. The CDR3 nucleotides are TGCGCCAGCAGTCCGTCGGACCTTCCCCCCTACGAGCAGTACTTC.

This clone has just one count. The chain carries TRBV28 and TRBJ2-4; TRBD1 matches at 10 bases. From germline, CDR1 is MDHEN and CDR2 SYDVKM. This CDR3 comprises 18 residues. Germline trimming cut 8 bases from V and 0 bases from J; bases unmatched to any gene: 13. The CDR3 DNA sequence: TGTGCCAGCCGATCGGGACAGGGGTACTTACTAGCCAAAAACATTCAGTACTTC. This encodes CASRSGQGYLLAKNIQYF.

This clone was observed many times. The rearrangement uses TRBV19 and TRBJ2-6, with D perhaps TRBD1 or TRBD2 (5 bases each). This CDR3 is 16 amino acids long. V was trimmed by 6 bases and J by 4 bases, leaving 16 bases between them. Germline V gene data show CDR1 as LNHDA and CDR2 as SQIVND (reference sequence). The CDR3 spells CASSSAPGLGANVLTF. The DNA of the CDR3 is TGTGCCAGTAGCTCGGCCCCGGGGCTGGGGGCCAACGTCCTGACTTTC.

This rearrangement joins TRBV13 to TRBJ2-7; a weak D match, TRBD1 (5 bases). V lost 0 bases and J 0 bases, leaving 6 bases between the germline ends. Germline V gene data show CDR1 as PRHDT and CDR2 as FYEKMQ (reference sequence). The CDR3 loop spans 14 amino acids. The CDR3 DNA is TGTGCCAGCAGCTTAGGGACAGCCTCCTACGAGCAGTACTTC. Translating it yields CASSLGTASYEQYF.

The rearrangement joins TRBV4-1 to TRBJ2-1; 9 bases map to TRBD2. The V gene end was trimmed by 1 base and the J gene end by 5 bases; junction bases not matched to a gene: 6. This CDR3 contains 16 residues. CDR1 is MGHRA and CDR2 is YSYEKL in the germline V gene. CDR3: CASSQGRLAGNNEQFF. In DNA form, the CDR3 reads TGCGCCAGCAGCCAAGGTCGGCTAGCGGGAAACAATGAGCAGTTCTTC.

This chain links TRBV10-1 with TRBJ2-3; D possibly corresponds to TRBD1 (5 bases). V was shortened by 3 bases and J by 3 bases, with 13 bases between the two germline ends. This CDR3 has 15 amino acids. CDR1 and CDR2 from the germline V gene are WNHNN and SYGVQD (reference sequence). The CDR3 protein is CASSDNQGITDTQYF. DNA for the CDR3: TGCGCCAGCAGTGATAACCAGGGTATAACAGATACGCAGTATTTT.

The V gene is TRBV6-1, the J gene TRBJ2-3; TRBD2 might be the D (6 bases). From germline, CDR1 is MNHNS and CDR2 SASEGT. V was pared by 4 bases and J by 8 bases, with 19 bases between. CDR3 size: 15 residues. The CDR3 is CASSAKIAVQGTQYF. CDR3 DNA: TGTGCCAGCAGTGCAAAGATAGCGGTGCAGGGTACGCAGTATTTT.

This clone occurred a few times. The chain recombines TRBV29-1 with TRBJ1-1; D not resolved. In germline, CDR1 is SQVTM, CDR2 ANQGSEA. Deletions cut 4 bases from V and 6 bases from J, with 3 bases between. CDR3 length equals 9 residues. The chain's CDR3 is CSVGAEAFF. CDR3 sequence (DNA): TGCAGCGTTGGGGCTGAAGCTTTCTTT.

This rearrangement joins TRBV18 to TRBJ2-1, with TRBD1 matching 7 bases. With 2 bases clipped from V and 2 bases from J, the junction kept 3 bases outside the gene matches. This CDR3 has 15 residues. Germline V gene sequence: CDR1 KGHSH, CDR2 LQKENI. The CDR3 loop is CASSPEGGPYNEQFF. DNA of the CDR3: TGTGCCAGCTCACCAGAAGGGGGCCCCTACAATGAGCAGTTCTTC.

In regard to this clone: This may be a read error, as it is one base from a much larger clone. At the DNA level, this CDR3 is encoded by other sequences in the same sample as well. The CDR3 bases are TGCAGCGTTGATGGGACAGGGAACAATGAGCAGTTCTTC. Its translation: CSVDGTGNNEQFF. The chain joins TRBV29-1 to TRBJ2-1, with 9 bases lining up with TRBD1. This CDR3 contains 13 residues. Looked up from germline, CDR1 is SQVTM and CDR2 is ANQGSEA. V lost 3 bases and J lost 5; bases outside the gene matches: 2.

DNA for the CDR3: TGTGCCAGCAGCTTCCACCGGGGGGGACCGACAGATACGCAGTATTTT. Residues: CASSFHRGGPTDTQYF. This chain joins TRBV5-4 and TRBJ2-3; TRBD2 matches 8 bases. Germline CDR1 SGHNT, CDR2 YYREEE (reference sequence). V lost 2 bases to trimming and J lost 3 bases; unmatched junction nucleotides: 8. CDR3 length equals 16 residues.

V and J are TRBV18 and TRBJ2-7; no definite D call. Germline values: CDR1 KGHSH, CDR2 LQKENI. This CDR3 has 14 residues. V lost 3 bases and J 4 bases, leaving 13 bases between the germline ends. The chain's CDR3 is CASSPQRSWYEQYF. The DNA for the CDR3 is TGTGCCAGCTCACCGCAGCGCTCTTGGTACGAGCAGTACTTC. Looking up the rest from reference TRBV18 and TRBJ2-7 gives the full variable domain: NAGVMQNPRHLVRRRGQEARLRCSPMKGHSHVYWYRQLPEEGLKFMVYLQKENIIDESGMPKERFSAEFPKEGPSILRIQQVVRGDSAAYFCASSPQRSWYEQYFGPGTRLTVT.

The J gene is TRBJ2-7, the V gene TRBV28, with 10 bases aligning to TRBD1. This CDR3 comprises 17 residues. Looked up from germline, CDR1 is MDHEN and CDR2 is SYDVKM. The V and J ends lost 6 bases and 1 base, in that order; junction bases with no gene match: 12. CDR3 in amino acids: CASSRPGRDRGSYEQYF. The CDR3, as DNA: TGTGCCAGCAGCCGCCCCGGCCGGGACAGGGGTTCCTACGAGCAGTACTTC.

The CDR3 sequence: CASSKRINYGYTF. Written as DNA, the CDR3 is TGTGCCAGCAGCAAACGCATTAACTATGGCTACACCTTC. The chain carries TRBV21-1 and TRBJ1-2. TRBV21-1 is given as a pseudogene. The CDR3 loop spans 13 amino acids.

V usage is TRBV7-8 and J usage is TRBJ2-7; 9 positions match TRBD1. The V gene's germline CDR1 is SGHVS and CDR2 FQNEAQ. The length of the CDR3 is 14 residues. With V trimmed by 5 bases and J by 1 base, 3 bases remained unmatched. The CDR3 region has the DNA TGTGCCAGCAGCGTCGGGACAGGGTCCTACGAGCAGTACTTC. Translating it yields CASSVGTGSYEQYF.

The CDR3 bases are TGTGCCAGCTCACCACTAATCAGGAGGGTAGATACGCAGTATTTT. This encodes CASSPLIRRVDTQYF. This rearrangement joins TRBV18 to TRBJ2-3, with D possibly being TRBD2 (6 bases). Germline V lookup: CDR1 KGHSH, CDR2 LQKENI. The V gene lost 1 base and the J gene lost 5 bases, with 13 bases spanning the gap. CDR3 size: 15 residues.

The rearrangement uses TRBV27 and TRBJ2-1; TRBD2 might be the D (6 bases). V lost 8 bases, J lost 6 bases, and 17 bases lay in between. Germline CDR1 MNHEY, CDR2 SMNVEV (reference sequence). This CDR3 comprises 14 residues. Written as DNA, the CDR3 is TGTGCCAGCCAAGTGGACTGGGACTCCAATGAGCAGTTCTTC. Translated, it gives CASQVDWDSNEQFF.

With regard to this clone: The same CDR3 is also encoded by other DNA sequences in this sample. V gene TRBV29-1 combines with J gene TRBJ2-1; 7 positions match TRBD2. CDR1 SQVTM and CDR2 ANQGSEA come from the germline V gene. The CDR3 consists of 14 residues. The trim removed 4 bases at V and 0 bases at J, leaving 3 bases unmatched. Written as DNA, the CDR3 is TGCAGCGTTGGAGGCGGGAGCTCCTACAATGAGCAGTTCTTC. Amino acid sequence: CSVGGGSSYNEQFF.

CDR3 coding DNA: TGTGCCAGCAGCTTAGGGTGCCGGACTAGCACGGCCCTGAGCGAGCAGTACTTC. This encodes CASSLGCRTSTALSEQYF. This rearrangement joins TRBV7-4 to TRBJ2-7; 8 bases fit TRBD2. J was trimmed by 6 bases and V by 1 base; bases with no gene match: 17. The germline gives CDR1 SGHVT, CDR2 SQSDAQ. This CDR3 is built from 18 residues.

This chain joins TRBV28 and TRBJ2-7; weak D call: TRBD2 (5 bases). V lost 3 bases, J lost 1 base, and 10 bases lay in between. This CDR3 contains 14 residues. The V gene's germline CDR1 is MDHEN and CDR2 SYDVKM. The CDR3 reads CASSFTGRSYEQYF. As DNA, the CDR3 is TGTGCCAGCAGTTTTACGGGGAGATCCTACGAGCAGTACTTC.

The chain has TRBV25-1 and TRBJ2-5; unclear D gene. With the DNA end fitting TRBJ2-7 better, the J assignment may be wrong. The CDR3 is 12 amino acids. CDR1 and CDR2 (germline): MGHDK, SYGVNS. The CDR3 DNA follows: TGTGCCAGCAGGGGCACTACCTACGAGCAGTACTTC. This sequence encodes CASRGTTYEQYF.

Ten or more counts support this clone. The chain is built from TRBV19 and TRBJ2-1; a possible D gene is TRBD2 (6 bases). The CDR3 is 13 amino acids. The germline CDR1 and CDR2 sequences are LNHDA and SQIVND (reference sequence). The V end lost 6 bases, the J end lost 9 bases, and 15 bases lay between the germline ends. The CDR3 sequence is CASSWRREGEQFF. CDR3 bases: TGTGCCAGTAGCTGGAGGCGGGAAGGTGAGCAGTTCTTC. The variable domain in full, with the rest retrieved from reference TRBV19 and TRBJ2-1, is DGGITQSPKYLFRKEGQNVTLSCEQNLNHDAMYWYRQDPGQGLRLIYYSQIVNDFQKGDIAEGYSVSREKKESFPLTVTSAQKNPTAFYLCASSWRREGEQFFGPGTRLTVL.

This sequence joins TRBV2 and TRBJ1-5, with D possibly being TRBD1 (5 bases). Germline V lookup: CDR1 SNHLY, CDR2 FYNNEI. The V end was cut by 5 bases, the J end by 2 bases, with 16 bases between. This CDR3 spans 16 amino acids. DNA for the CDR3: TGTGCCAGCAGTCGTTGGGGAGGGGAAGGCAATCAGCCCCAGCATTTT. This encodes CASSRWGGEGNQPQHF.

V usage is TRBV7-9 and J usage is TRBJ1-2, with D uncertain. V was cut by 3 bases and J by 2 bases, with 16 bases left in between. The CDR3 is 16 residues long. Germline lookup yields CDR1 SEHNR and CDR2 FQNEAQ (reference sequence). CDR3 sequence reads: CASSFRSGAANYGYTF. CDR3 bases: TGTGCCAGCAGCTTCCGGTCGGGCGCTGCGAACTATGGCTACACCTTC.

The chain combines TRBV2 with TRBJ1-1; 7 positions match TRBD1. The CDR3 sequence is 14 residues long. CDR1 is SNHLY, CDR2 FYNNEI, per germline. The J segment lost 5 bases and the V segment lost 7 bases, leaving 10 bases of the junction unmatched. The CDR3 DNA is TGTGCCAGCACTCGACGACAGGGAGGGACTGAAGCTTTCTTT. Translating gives CASTRRQGGTEAFF.